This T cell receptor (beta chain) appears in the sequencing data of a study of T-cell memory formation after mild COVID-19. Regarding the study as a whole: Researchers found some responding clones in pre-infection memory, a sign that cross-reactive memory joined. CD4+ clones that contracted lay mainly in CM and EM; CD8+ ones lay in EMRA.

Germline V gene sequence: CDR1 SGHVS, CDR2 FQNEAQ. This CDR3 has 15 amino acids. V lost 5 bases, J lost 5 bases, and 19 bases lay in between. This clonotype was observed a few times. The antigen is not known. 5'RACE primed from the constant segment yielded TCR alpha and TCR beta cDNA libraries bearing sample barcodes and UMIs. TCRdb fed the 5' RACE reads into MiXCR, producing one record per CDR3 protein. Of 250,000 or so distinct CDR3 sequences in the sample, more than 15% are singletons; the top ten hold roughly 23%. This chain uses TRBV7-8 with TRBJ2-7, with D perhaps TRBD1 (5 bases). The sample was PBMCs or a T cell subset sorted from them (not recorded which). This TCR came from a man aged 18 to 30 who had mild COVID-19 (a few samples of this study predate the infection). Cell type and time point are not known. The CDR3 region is CASSLPGPGQDEQYF. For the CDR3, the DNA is TGTGCCAGCAGCCTCCCCGGGCCAGGGCAGGACGAGCAGTACTTC.